Reported below is one T cell receptor beta chain. This sample is drawn from a study of tumor-infiltrating lymphocytes in localized non-small cell lung cancer. About the research overall: The cohort mixed smokers and never-smokers, several histologies, and some post-neoadjuvant-chemotherapy samples.

The CDR3 runs to 15 residues. The V segment lost 6 bases and the J segment 6 bases; nucleotides outside the gene matches: 11. From germline, CDR1 is SQVTM and CDR2 ANQGSEA. The protocol was immunoSEQ multiplex PCR, while the TCRdb copy is restricted to in-frame clones and leaves out a portion. The sample yields over 15,000 clones, 65% to 75% seen once. What was sequenced was lung tumor tissue. This sequence originates from a human donor with non-small cell lung cancer. The chain employs TRBV29-1 and TRBJ2-2; 9 nucleotides align to TRBD2. Here the CDR3 reads CSVRLAAQLAGELFF. The CDR3 DNA reads TGCAGCGTCCGACTAGCGGCCCAGTTAGCCGGGGAGCTGTTTTTT.